This paragraph reports one T cell receptor (beta chain). The antigen is undetermined. Germline V gives CDR1 SGHAT, CDR2 FQNNGV. This CDR3 is built from 14 residues. With 9 bases clipped from V and 5 bases from J, the junction kept 10 bases outside the gene matches. This specimen comes from a study of OX40 agonist ivuxolimab in advanced cancers. Whole-study context: With a range of about 23 to 85, age averaged about 58 years, and nearly 85% were male. It was permissible to have had prior anti-PD-1, anti-PD-L1 or anti-CTLA-4 therapy, and less than 45% had some. The study, taken as a whole, reports: Clonal expansion among partial responders at 0.1-3.0 mg/kg ranked near the lowest. With doses of 0.1 to 3.0 mg/kg, CD4+ and CD8+ blood T cells had undergone clonal expansion by week 6.

Sequenced by immunoSEQ multiplex PCR; TCRdb stores in-frame clones only, minus some. The sample lists approximately 81,000 clones, roughly 91% seen once, with about 0.45% in the top ten. The sample was CD4+ or CD8+ T cells sorted from blood, taken in a trial of the OX40 agonist ivuxolimab. J is TRBJ2-1 and V is TRBV11-2; 7 nucleotides align to TRBD2. The clonotype comes from an adult with an advanced solid tumor such as melanoma, head and neck, liver or kidney cancer. CDR3 region: CASKTSPFHNEQFF. Written as DNA, the CDR3 is TGTGCCAGTAAGACTAGCCCGTTCCACAATGAGCAGTTCTTC.